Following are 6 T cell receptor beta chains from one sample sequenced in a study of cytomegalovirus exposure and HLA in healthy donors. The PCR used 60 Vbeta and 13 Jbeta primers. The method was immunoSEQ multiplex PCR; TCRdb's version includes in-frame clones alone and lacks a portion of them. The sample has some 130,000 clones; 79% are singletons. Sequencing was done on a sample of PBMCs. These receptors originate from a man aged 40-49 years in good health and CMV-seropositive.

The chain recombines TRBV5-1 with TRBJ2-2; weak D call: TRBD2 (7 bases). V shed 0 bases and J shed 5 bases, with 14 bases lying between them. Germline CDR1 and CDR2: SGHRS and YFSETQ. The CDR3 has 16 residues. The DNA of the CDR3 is TGCGCCAGCAGCTTGGATCGGGGGGCGGATACCGGGGAGCTGTTTTTT. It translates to CASSLDRGADTGELFF. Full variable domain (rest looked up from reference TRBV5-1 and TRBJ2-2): KAGVTQTPRYLIKTRGQQVTLSCSPISGHRSVSWYQQTPGQGLQFLFEYFSETQRNKGNFPGRFSGRQFSNSRSEMNVSTLELGDSALYLCASSLDRGADTGELFFGEGSRLTVL.

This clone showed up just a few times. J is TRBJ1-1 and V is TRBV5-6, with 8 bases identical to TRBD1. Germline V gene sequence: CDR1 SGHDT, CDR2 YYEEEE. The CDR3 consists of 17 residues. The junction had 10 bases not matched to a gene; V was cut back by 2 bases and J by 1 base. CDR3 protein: CASSFDRGRITNTEAFF. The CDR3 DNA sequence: TGTGCCAGCAGCTTCGACAGGGGACGCATCACGAACACTGAAGCTTTCTTT.

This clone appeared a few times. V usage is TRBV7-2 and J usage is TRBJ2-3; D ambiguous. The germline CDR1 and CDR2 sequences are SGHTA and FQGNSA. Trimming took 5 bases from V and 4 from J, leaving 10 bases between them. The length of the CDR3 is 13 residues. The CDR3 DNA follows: TGTGCCAGCAGCCCATCTAGTCCAGATACGCAGTATTTT. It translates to CASSPSSPDTQYF.

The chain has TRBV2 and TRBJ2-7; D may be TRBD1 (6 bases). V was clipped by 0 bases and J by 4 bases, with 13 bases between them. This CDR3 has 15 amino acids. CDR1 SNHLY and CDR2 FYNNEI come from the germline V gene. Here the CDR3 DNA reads TGTGCCAGCAGTGAAGCGCAAGGGGGACGTTACGAGCAGTACTTC. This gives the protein CASSEAQGGRYEQYF.

CDR3 nucleotides: TGTGCCAGCAGCCCACCGAGCTCTGGAAACACCATATATTTT. This encodes CASSPPSSGNTIYF. The V gene is TRBV4-2, the J gene TRBJ1-3, with D unclear. The CDR3 length is 14 residues. The V gene lost 4 bases and the J gene lost 0 bases, with 7 bases spanning the gap. Germline CDR1 reads LGHNA; CDR2 reads YNFKEQ.

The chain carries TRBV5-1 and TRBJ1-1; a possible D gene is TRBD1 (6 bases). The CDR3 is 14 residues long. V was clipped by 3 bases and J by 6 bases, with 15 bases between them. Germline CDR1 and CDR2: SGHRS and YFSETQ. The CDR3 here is CASSSEGGGAEAFF. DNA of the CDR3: TGCGCCAGCAGCTCGGAGGGGGGAGGGGCTGAAGCTTTCTTT.